The 5 T cell receptor beta chains reported below all come from one sample, sequenced in a study of blood T cell repertoires in COVID-19. Generated by immunoSEQ multiplex PCR, the TCRdb table keeps only in-frame clones and is missing some. The table lists tens of thousands of clones, around 78% of them singletons. Input material: peripheral blood. These receptors came from a human donor in a cohort sampled during active COVID-19.

This chain links TRBV7-2 with TRBJ2-1; tentative D call: TRBD2 (5 bases). The germline CDR1 and CDR2 sequences are SGHTA and FQGNSA. The CDR3 has 15 amino acids. Trimming removed 0 bases at V and 3 bases at J, with 9 bases between. CDR3 coding DNA: TGTGCCAGCAGCTTAGCGGGAGTTCTCTACAATGAGCAGTTCTTC. It is translated as CASSLAGVLYNEQFF.

The gene calls are TRBV28 and TRBJ1-4; 8 positions agree with TRBD1. With V trimmed by 5 bases and J by 5 bases, 10 bases remained unmatched. The CDR3 totals 16 residues. In germline, CDR1 is MDHEN, CDR2 SYDVKM. The DNA for the CDR3 is TGTGCCAGCAGTACCCTAGGACAGGGCGAGAATGAAAAACTGTTTTTT. It translates to CASSTLGQGENEKLFF.

The table lists this clone with a few counts. The gene calls are TRBV19 and TRBJ2-3; 7 bases are a match to TRBD2. The V and J ends lost 6 bases and 1 base, in that order; junction bases with no gene match: 7. Germline-derived CDR1 and CDR2 are LNHDA and SQIVND (reference sequence). This CDR3 is built from 15 residues. CDR3 sequence reads: CASSPAGVGTDTQYF. The DNA of the CDR3 is TGTGCCAGTAGCCCGGCGGGAGTCGGCACAGATACGCAGTATTTT. Full variable domain (outside the CDR3, taken from reference TRBV19 and TRBJ2-3): DGGITQSPKYLFRKEGQNVTLSCEQNLNHDAMYWYRQDPGQGLRLIYYSQIVNDFQKGDIAEGYSVSREKKESFPLTVTSAQKNPTAFYLCASSPAGVGTDTQYFGPGTRLTVL.

The rearrangement joins TRBV5-1 to TRBJ1-4; D is possibly TRBD1 (5 bases). CDR1 is SGHRS and CDR2 is YFSETQ in the germline V gene. The CDR3 has 15 residues. Trimming pared 0 bases from V and 1 base from J, leaving 7 bases between. The CDR3 DNA is TGCGCCAGCAGCTTGGCCCAGGGAACTAATGAAAAACTGTTTTTT. This translates into CASSLAQGTNEKLFF.

This clone was counted only a few times. The rearrangement links TRBV7-9 to TRBJ1-2; TRBD1 agrees at 11 bases. Germline V lookup: CDR1 SEHNR, CDR2 FQNEAQ (reference sequence). The CDR3 is 18 residues long. The J segment lost 3 bases and the V segment lost 4 bases, leaving 13 bases of the junction unmatched. The CDR3 is CASSSSTTDRGLDYGYTF. In nucleotides, the CDR3 is TGTGCCAGCAGCTCGAGTACCACGGACAGGGGGCTCGACTATGGCTACACCTTC.